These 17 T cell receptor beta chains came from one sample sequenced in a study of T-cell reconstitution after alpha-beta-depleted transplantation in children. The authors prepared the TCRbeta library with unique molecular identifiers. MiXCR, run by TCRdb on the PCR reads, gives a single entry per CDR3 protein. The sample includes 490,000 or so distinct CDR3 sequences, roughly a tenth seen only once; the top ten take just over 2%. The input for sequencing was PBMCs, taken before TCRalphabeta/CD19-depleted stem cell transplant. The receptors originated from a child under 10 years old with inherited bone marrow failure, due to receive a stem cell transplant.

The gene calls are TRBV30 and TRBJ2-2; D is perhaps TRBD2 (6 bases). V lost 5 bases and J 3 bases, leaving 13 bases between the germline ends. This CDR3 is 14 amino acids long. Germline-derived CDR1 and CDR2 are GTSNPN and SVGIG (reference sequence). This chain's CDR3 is CAWDLARDTGELFF. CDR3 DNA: TGTGCCTGGGATCTAGCGAGGGACACCGGGGAGCTGTTTTTT. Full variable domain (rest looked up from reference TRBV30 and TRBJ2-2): SQTIHQWPATLVQPVGSPLSLECTVEGTSNPNLYWYRQAAGRGLQLLFYSVGIGQISSEVPQNLSASRPQDRQFILSSKKLLLSDSGFYLCAWDLARDTGELFFGEGSRLTVL.

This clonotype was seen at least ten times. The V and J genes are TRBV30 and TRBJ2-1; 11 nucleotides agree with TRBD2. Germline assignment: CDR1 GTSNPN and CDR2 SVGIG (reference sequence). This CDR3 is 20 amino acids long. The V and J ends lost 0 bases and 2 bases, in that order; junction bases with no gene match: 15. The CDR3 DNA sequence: TGTGCCTGGAGTGTACTAGGAGGGACTAGCGGAAGTTTAGCCTACAATGAGCAGTTCTTC. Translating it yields CAWSVLGGTSGSLAYNEQFF.

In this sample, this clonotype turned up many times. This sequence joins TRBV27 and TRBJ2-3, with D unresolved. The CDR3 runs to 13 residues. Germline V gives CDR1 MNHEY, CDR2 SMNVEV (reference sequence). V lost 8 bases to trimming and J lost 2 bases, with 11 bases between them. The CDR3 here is CASRPNPTDTQYF. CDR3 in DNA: TGTGCCAGCCGTCCCAATCCCACAGATACGCAGTATTTT.

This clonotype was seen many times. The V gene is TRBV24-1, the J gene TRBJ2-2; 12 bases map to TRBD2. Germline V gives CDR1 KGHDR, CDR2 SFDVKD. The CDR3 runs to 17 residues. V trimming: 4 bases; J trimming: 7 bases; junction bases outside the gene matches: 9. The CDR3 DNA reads TGTGCCACCAGTGACCCTGCGACTAGCGGGAGCATCGGGGAGCTGTTTTTT. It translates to CATSDPATSGSIGELFF.

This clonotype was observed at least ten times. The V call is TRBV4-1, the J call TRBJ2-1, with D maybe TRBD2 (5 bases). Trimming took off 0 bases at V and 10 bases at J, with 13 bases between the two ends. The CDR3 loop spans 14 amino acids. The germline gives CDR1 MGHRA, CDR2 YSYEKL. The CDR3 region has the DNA TGCGCCAGCAGCCAAGAGGTCGTCGGGAACGAGCAGTTCTTC. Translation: CASSQEVVGNEQFF.

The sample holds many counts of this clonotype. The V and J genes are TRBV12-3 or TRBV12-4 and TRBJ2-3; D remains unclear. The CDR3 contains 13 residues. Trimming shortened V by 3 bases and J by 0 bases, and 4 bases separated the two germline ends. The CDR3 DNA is TGTGCCAGCAGTTTTTACAGCACAGATACGCAGTATTTT. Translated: CASSFYSTDTQYF.

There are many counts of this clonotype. The CDR3 reads CASSLALGKVTEQFF. DNA for the CDR3: TGTGCCAGCAGCTTGGCCCTCGGGAAGGTCACTGAGCAGTTCTTC. The chain uses TRBV11-2 and TRBJ2-1; D is perhaps TRBD2 (5 bases). CDR3 size: 15 residues. V was clipped by 3 bases and J by 9 bases, with 18 bases between them. Germline lookup yields CDR1 SGHAT and CDR2 FQNNGV.

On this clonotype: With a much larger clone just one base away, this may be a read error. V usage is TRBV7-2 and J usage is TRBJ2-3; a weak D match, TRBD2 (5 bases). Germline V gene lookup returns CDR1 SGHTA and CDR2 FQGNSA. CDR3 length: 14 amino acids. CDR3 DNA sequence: TGTGCCAGAAGCTTAGCGAGGCAGACAGATACGCAGTATTTT. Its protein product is CARSLARQTDTQYF.

The CDR3 sequence is CSARDVNSDGYTF. CDR3 DNA sequence: TGCAGTGCTAGGGACGTGAACAGCGATGGCTACACCTTC. The chain recombines TRBV20-1 with TRBJ1-2; D is ambiguous. This CDR3 has 13 amino acids. Between the trimmed V and J ends, which lost 3 bases and 6 bases, there was a span of 14 bases. The germline gives CDR1 DFQATT, CDR2 SNEGSKA (reference sequence).

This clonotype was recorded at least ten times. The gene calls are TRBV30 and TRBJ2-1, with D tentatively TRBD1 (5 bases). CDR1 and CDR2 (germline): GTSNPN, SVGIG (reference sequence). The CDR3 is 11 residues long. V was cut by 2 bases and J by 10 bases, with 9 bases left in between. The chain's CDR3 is CAWSRGAEQFF. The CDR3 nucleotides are TGTGCCTGGAGTAGGGGCGCGGAGCAGTTCTTC.

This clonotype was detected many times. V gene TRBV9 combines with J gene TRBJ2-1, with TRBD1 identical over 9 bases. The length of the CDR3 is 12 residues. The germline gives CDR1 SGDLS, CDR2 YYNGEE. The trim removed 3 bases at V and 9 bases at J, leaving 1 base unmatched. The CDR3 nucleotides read TGTGCCAGCAGCGGACAGGGGGTTGAGCAGTTCTTC. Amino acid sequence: CASSGQGVEQFF.

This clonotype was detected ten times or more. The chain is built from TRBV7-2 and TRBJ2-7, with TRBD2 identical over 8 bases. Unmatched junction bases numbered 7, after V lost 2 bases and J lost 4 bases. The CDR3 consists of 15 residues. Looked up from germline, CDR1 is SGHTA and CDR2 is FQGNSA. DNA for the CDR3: TGTGCCAGCAGCTTAAATTCCGGGAGGGAGTACGAGCAGTACTTC. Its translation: CASSLNSGREYEQYF.

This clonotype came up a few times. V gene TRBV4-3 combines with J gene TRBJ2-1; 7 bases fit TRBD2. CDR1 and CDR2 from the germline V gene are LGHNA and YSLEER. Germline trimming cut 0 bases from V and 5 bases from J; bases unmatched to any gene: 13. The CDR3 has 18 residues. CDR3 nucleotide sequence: TGCGCCAGCAGCCAAGATTTAGGGCGGGAGTGGGAACACAATGAGCAGTTCTTC. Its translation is CASSQDLGREWEHNEQFF.

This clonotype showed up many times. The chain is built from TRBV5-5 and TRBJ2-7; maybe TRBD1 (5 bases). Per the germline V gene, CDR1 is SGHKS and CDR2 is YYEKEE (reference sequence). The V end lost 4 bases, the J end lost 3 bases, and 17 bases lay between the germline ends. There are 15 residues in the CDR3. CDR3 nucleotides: TGTGCCAGCAGCCTAGGGGCAGGGTTTAGCTACGAGCAGTACTTC. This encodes CASSLGAGFSYEQYF.

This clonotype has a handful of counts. CDR3 sequence: CASSLINRRGNYEQYF. The DNA of the CDR3 is TGTGCCAGCAGTTTGATAAATAGGAGGGGAAACTACGAGCAGTACTTC. The rearrangement links TRBV27 to TRBJ2-7, with D perhaps TRBD2 (6 bases). This CDR3 contains 16 residues. Trimming pared 3 bases from V and 3 bases from J, leaving 18 bases between. Germline loops: CDR1 MNHEY, CDR2 SMNVEV (reference sequence).

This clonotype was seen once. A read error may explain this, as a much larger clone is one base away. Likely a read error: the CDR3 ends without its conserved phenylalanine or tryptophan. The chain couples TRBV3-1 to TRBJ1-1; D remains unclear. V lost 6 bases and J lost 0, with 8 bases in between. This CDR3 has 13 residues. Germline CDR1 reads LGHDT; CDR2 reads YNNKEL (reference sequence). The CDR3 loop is CASSQILNTEAFI. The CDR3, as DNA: TGTGCCAGCAGTCAGATATTGAACACTGAAGCTTTCATT.

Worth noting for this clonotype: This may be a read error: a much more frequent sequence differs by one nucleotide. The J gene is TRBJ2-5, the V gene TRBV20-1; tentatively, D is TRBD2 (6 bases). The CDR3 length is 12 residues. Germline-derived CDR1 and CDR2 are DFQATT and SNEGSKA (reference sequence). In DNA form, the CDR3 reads TGCAGTGCTAGAGAAACCCGGGAGACCCAGAACTTC. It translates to CSARETRETQNF.